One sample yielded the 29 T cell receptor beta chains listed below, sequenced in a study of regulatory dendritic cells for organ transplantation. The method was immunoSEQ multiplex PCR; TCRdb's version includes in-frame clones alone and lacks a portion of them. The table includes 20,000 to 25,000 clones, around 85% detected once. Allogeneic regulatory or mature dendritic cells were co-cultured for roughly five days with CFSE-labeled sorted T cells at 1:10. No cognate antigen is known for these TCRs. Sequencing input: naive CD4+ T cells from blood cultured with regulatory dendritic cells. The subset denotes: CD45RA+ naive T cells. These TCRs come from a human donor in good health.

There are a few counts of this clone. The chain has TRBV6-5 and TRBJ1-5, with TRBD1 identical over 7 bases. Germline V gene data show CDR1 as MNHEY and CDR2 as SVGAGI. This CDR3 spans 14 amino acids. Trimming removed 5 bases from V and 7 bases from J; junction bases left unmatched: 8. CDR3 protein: CASSLRQGSQPQHF. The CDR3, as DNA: TGTGCCAGCAGTCTTCGACAGGGATCCCAGCCCCAGCATTTT.

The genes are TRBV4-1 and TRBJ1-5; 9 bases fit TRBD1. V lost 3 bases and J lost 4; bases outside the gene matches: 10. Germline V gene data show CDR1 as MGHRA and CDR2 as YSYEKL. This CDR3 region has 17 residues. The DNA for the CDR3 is TGCGCCAGCAGCCATGACAGGGGGAGGGGTACTAATCAGCCCCAGCATTTT. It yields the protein CASSHDRGRGTNQPQHF.

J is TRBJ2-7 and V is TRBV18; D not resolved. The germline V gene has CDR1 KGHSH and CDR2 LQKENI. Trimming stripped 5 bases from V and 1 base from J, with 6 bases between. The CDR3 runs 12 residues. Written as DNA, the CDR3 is TGTGCCAGCTCATCCCTTTCCTACGAGCAGTACTTC. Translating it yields CASSSLSYEQYF.

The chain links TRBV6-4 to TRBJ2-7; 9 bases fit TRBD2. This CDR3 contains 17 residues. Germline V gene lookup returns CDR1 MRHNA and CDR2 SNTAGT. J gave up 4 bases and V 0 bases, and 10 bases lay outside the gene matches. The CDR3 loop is CASSDSKVTSGPYEQYF. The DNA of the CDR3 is TGTGCCAGCAGTGACTCGAAGGTGACTAGCGGACCATACGAGCAGTACTTC.

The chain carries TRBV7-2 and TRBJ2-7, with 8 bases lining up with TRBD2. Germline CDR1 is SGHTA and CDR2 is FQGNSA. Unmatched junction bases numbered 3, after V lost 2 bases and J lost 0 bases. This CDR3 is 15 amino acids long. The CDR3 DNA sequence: TGTGCCAGCAGCTTAATTAGCGGGACCTCCTACGAGCAGTACTTC. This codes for CASSLISGTSYEQYF.

The CDR3 sequence is CASSLAPHGELFF. The CDR3 DNA is TGTGCCAGCAGCTTGGCGCCCCACGGGGAGCTGTTTTTT. The J gene is TRBJ2-2, the V gene TRBV5-4; no clear D. This CDR3 region has 13 residues. Deletions cut 0 bases from V and 7 bases from J, with 7 bases between. Germline CDR1 and CDR2: SGHNT and YYREEE (reference sequence).

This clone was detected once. The CDR3 protein is CASSLVPGNQPQHF. CDR3 sequence (DNA): TGTGCCAGCAGCTTAGTGCCGGGAAATCAGCCCCAGCATTTT. The J gene is TRBJ1-5, the V gene TRBV7-8; D remains ambiguous. The CDR3 spans 14 residues. Germline V CDR1 and CDR2: SGHVS, FQNEAQ. V lost 1 base to trimming and J lost 4 bases, with 8 bases between them.

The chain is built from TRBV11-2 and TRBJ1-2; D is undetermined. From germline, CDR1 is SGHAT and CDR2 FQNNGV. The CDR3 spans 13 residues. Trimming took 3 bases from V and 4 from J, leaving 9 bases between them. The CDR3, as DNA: TGTGCCAGCAGCTTCGGGCAACGCTATGGCTACACCTTC. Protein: CASSFGQRYGYTF.

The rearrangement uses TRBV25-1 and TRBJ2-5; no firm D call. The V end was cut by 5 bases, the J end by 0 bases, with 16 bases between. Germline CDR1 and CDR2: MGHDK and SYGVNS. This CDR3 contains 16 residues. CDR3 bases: TGTGCCAGCAGTCCAGTAGGTAGCATGGACCAAGAGACCCAGTACTTC. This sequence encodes CASSPVGSMDQETQYF.

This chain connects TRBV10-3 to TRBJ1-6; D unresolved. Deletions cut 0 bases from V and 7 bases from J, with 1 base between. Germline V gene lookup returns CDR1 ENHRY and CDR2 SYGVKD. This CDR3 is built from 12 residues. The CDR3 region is CAISESNSPLHF. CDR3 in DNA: TGTGCCATCAGTGAGTCGAATTCACCCCTCCACTTT.

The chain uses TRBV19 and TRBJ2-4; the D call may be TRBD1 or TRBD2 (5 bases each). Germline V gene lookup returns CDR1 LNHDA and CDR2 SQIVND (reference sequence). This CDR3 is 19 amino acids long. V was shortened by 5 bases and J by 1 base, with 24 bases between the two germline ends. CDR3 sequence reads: CASSAHAGGSKGAKNIQYF. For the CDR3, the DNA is TGTGCCAGTAGTGCCCATGCGGGTGGGAGCAAGGGGGCCAAAAACATTCAGTACTTC.

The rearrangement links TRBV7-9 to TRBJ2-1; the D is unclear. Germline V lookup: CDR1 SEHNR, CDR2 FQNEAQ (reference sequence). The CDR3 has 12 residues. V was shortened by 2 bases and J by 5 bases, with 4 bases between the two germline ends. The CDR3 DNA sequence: TGTGCCAGCAGCTTATTAAACAATGAGCAGTTCTTC. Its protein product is CASSLLNNEQFF.

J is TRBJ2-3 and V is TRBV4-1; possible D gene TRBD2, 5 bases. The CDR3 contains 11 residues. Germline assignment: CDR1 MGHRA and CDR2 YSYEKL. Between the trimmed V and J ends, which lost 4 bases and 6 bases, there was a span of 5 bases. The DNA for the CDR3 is TGCGCCAGCAGCCGGGAGGATACGCAGTATTTT. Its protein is CASSREDTQYF.

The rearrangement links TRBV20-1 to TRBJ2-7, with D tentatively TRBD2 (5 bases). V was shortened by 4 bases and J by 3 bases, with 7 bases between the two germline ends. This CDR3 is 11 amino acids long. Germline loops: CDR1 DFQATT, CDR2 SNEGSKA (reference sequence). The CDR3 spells CSATSSYEQYF. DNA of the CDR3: TGCAGTGCTACTAGCAGCTACGAGCAGTACTTC.

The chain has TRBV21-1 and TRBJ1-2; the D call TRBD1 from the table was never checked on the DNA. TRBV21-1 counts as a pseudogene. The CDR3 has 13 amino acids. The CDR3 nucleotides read TGTGCCAGCAGCCTCGACAGGGAAACTGGCTACACCTTC. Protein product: CASSLDRETGYTF.

The CDR3 coding sequence is TGCAGCGTTCTTGAGGGGGCGGGTTCACCCCTCCACTTT. This sequence encodes CSVLEGAGSPLHF. The genes are TRBV29-1 and TRBJ1-6; the match to TRBD1 covers 7 bases. Looked up from germline, CDR1 is SQVTM and CDR2 is ANQGSEA. V was pared by 5 bases and J by 9 bases, with 7 bases of the junction left unmatched. This CDR3 has 13 amino acids.

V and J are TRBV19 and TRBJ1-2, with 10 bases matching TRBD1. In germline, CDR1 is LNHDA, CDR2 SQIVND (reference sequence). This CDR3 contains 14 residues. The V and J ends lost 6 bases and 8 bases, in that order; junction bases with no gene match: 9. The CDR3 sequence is CASRHTGTGEGYTF. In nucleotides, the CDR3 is TGTGCCAGTAGACACACCGGGACAGGGGAGGGCTACACCTTC.

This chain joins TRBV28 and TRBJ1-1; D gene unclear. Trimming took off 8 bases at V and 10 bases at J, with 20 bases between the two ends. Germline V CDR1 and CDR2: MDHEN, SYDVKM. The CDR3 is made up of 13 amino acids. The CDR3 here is CASCGLDPRGAFF. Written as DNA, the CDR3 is TGTGCCAGCTGTGGCCTGGACCCTCGTGGAGCTTTCTTT.

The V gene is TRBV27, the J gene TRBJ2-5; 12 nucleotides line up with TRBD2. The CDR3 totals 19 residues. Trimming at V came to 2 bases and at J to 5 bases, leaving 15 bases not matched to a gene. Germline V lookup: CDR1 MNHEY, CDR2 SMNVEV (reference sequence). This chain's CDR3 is CASSLLPPRLAGVEETQYF. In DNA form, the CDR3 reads TGTGCCAGCAGTTTACTCCCACCAAGACTAGCGGGAGTGGAGGAGACCCAGTACTTC.

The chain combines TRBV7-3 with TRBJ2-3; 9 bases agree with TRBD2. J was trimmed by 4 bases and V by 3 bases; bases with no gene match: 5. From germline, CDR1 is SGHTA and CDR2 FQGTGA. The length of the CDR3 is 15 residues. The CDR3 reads CASSFLSGRSDTQYF. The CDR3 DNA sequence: TGTGCCAGCAGCTTTTTAAGCGGGAGGTCAGATACGCAGTATTTT.

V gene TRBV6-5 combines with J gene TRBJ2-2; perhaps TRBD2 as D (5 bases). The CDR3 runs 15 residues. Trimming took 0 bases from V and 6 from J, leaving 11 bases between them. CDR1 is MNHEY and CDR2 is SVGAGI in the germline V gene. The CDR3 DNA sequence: TGTGCCAGCAGTTACTCGACGAGGGTGGCCGGGGAGCTGTTTTTT. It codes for CASSYSTRVAGELFF.

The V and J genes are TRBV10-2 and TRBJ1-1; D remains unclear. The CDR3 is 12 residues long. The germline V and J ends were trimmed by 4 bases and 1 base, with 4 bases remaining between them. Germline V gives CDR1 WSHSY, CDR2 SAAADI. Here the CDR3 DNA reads TGCGCCAGCAGTGGGAGGAACACTGAAGCTTTCTTT. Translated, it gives CASSGRNTEAFF.

This CDR3 is CASSSRTYEQYF. CDR3 coding DNA: TGTGCCAGCAGTTCAAGAACCTACGAGCAGTACTTC. The genes are TRBV6-6 and TRBJ2-7; D gene ambiguous. Looked up from germline, CDR1 is MNHNY and CDR2 is SVGAGI (reference sequence). The length of the CDR3 is 12 residues. Deletions cut 4 bases from V and 2 bases from J, with 6 bases between.

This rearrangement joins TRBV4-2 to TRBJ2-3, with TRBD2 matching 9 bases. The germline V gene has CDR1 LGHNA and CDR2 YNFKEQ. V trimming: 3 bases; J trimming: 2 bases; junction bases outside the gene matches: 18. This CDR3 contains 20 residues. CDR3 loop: CASSHRFAGGPSQPTDTQYF. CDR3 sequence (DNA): TGTGCCAGCAGCCACCGCTTTGCGGGGGGGCCTTCACAGCCCACAGATACGCAGTATTTT.

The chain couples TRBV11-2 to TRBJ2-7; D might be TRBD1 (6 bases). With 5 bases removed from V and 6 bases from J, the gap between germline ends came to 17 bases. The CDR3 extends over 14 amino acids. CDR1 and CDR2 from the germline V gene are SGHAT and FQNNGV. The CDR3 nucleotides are TGTGCCAGCAGCGCATACTCAACAGGGATCGAGCAGTACTTC. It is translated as CASSAYSTGIEQYF. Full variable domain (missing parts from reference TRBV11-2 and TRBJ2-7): EAGVAQSPRYKIIEKRQSVAFWCNPISGHATLYWYQQILGQGPKLLIQFQNNGVVDDSQLPKDRFSAERLKGVDSTLKIQPAKLEDSAVYLCASSAYSTGIEQYFGPGTRLTVT.

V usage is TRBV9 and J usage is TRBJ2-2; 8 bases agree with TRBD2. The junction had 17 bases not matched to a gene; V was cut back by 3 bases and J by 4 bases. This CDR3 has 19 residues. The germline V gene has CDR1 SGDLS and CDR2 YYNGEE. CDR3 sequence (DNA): TGTGCCAGCAGCGCGCTAGCGGGCTACGGGGAGTTTTTCACCGGGGAGCTGTTTTTT. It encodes CASSALAGYGEFFTGELFF.

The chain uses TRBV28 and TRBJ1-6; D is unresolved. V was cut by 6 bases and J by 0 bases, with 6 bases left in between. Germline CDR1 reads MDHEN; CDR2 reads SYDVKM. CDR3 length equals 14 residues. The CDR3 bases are TGTGCCAGCAGAAAACTCTCCTATAATTCACCCCTCCACTTT. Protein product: CASRKLSYNSPLHF.

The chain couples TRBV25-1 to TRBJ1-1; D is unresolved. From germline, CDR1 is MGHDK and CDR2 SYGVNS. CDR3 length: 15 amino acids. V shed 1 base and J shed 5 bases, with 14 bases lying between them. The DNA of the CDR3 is TGTGCCAGCAGTGAATCTGGTAGGCTAGGTACTGAAGCTTTCTTT. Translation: CASSESGRLGTEAFF.

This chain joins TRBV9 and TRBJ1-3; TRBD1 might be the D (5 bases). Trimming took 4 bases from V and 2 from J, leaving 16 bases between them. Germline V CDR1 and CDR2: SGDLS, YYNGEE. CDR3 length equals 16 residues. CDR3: CASSSPGLSAGNTIYF. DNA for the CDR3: TGTGCCAGCAGCTCCCCGGGACTGTCGGCTGGAAACACCATATATTTT.